The next 9 T cell receptor beta chains were all read from a single sample in a study of T cell clonotyping in hematopoietic cell transplantation. Time point given: recipient sample about 28 days before transplant, after cytoreduction. Assay: immunoSEQ multiplex PCR; the TCRdb copy retains only in-frame clones and omits some. The repertoire includes around 80,000 clones, almost 97% of them detected once, and approximately 1.8% sits in the top ten. The sample consisted of peripheral blood mononuclear cells, taken before stem cell transplant. Source of these receptors: a woman aged 45-60 years with acute myeloid leukemia. Some clones in this sample may be carry-over from other donors' samples.

This clone was observed a single time. V is TRBV7-6 and J is TRBJ1-1; 7 positions agree with TRBD1. V trimming: 5 bases; J trimming: 7 bases; junction bases outside the gene matches: 4. From germline, CDR1 is SGHVS and CDR2 FNYEAQ. This CDR3 region has 12 residues. Here the CDR3 DNA reads TGTGCCAGCAGCCAATGGACAGGTGAAGCTTTCTTT. Protein: CASSQWTGEAFF.

The rearrangement links TRBV5-1 to TRBJ1-1; TRBD1 might be the D (6 bases). The V gene's germline CDR1 is SGHRS and CDR2 YFSETQ. The CDR3 sequence is 16 residues long. Trimming left V 0 bases short and J 3 bases short, with 15 bases between. CDR3: CASSLVAGAGDTEAFF. In DNA, the CDR3 is TGCGCCAGCAGCTTGGTAGCAGGGGCCGGTGACACTGAAGCTTTCTTT.

V is TRBV10-3 and J is TRBJ2-3; D is perhaps TRBD1 (5 bases). There are 13 residues in the CDR3. Per the germline V gene, CDR1 is ENHRY and CDR2 is SYGVKD. Trimming cost V 8 bases and J 5 bases, with 14 bases left between them. The CDR3: CAIGAGKEDTQYF. The CDR3 nucleotides are TGTGCCATCGGGGCAGGGAAAGAAGATACGCAGTATTTT.

This chain uses TRBV5-1 with TRBJ1-1, with no clear D. The CDR3 runs 12 residues. Per germline, CDR1 SGHRS and CDR2 YFSETQ. V shed 5 bases and J shed 8 bases, with 13 bases lying between them. The chain's CDR3 is CASSSGRLEAFF. The CDR3 nucleotides are TGCGCCAGCAGTTCAGGACGGTTAGAAGCTTTCTTT.

V gene TRBV7-6 combines with J gene TRBJ2-7; tentative D call: TRBD1 (6 bases). CDR3 length equals 13 residues. Germline loops: CDR1 SGHVS, CDR2 FNYEAQ. Trimming stripped 4 bases from V and 3 bases from J, with 10 bases between. The CDR3 DNA reads TGTGCCAGCAGCTCGGACAGAAACTACGAGCAGTACTTC. It encodes CASSSDRNYEQYF.

As for this clone: The conserved final phenylalanine or tryptophan is absent from the CDR3, which likely points to a read error. The DNA is left out, because the CDR3 cannot be placed on it with certainty; the CDR3 is given as TCRdb lists it. The chain uses TRBV5-1 and TRBJ1-2. From its first to its last residue, the CDR3 has 8 amino acids. CDR1 and CDR2 from the germline V gene are SGHRS and YFSETQ. CDR3 loop: CASARLAP.

The V gene is TRBV20-1, the J gene TRBJ2-7; TRBD1 matches 8 bases. The CDR3 sequence is 11 residues long. Germline trimming cut 5 bases from V and 7 bases from J; bases unmatched to any gene: 4. From germline, CDR1 is DFQATT and CDR2 SNEGSKA (reference sequence). The CDR3 loop reads CSAGDRSEQYF. The CDR3 DNA follows: TGCAGTGCTGGGGACAGGTCGGAGCAGTACTTC.

This rearrangement joins TRBV27 to TRBJ2-1; unclear D gene. From germline, CDR1 is MNHEY and CDR2 SMNVEV (reference sequence). V lost 4 bases to trimming and J lost 3 bases, with 16 bases between them. CDR3 length: 16 residues. For the CDR3, the DNA is TGTGCCAGCAGTTCCCCTAGGCGCAACATCTACAATGAGCAGTTCTTC. It codes for CASSSPRRNIYNEQFF.

Concerning this clone itself: Other nucleotide sequences in the sample specify the same CDR3. This chain connects TRBV11-2 to TRBJ1-5; TRBD1 matches at 7 bases. Germline CDR1 SGHAT, CDR2 FQNNGV. The CDR3 runs 15 residues. V lost 0 bases and J lost 2; bases outside the gene matches: 1. The DNA for the CDR3 is TGTGCCAGCAGCTTAGATACAGGGGGCAATCAGCCCCAGCATTTT. Protein product: CASSLDTGGNQPQHF.